The TCR beta chain described here comes from a study of T-cell reconstitution after alpha-beta-depleted transplantation in children. Overall study results and limits: In some patients, recipient T cells and intrathymic progenitors surviving conditioning explained high day-60 diversity. After transplant, at about two months, alpha-beta T cells were reportedly derived from several hundred expanded graft clones. T-cell numbers and diversity, one year after transplant, stemmed largely from T cells that were newly produced.

Unique molecular identifiers were used to barcode this TCRbeta library. TCRdb reprocessed the PCR reads with MiXCR, giving one entry per CDR3 protein. The data hold about 610,000 distinct CDR3 sequences, with roughly a quarter observed a single time. The sample holds a few counts of this clonotype. The target antigen is unknown. Trimming cost V 0 bases and J 1 base, with 7 bases left between them. The CDR3 is 14 residues long. Germline CDR1 is SGHRS and CDR2 is YFSETQ. The source is a boy in the first two years of life with Wiskott-Aldrich syndrome, due to receive a stem cell transplant. This chain connects TRBV5-1 to TRBJ1-1, with a tentative D call TRBD1 (6 bases). Material: PBMCs, obtained before TCRalphabeta/CD19-depleted stem cell transplant. CDR3 amino acids: CASSLEGQNTEAFF. CDR3 coding DNA: TGCGCCAGCAGCTTGGAGGGACAGAACACTGAAGCTTTCTTT.